A single sample gave rise to the 19 T cell receptor beta chains below, sequenced in a study of cytomegalovirus exposure and HLA in healthy donors. 60 Vbeta and 13 Jbeta primers were used in PCR. Measured with immunoSEQ multiplex PCR; TCRdb has only the in-frame clones, and not every one. The sample includes around 100,000 clones, approximately 64% of them seen just once. The sequencing sample was made of PBMCs. These receptors were taken from a woman in her 50s in good health and CMV-seronegative.

This sequence joins TRBV5-4 and TRBJ2-5; tentatively, D is TRBD2 (6 bases). Germline CDR1 and CDR2: SGHNT and YYREEE (reference sequence). The CDR3 contains 14 residues. The V gene lost 0 bases and the J gene lost 2 bases, with 8 bases spanning the gap. CDR3 sequence: CASSLGGRQETQYF. In DNA, the CDR3 is TGTGCCAGCAGCTTGGGGGGGAGGCAAGAGACCCAGTACTTC.

The chain carries TRBV12-5 and TRBJ1-1; 7 nucleotides align to TRBD1. J lost 1 base, V lost 3 bases, and 14 bases had no gene match. The CDR3 sequence is 18 residues long. The V gene's germline CDR1 is LGHNT and CDR2 FRNRAP. In DNA form, the CDR3 reads TGTGCTAGTGGTTTACCCCGGGACAGACGATCTTCGAACACTGAAGCTTTCTTT. It codes for CASGLPRDRRSSNTEAFF.

The chain combines TRBV4-1 with TRBJ2-3, with D possibly matching TRBD1 (7 bases). Germline V gene lookup returns CDR1 MGHRA and CDR2 YSYEKL. The CDR3 runs to 17 residues. The V end was cut by 0 bases, the J end by 3 bases, with 16 bases between. The CDR3 spells CASSQDPVPGGTDTQYF. The DNA of the CDR3 is TGCGCCAGCAGCCAAGATCCGGTCCCAGGGGGGACAGATACGCAGTATTTT.

This clone was seen a few times. The gene calls are TRBV6-1 and TRBJ1-3; TRBD1 aligns across 7 bases. CDR1 is MNHNS, CDR2 SASEGT, per germline. The CDR3 sequence is 15 residues long. With V trimmed by 5 bases and J by 3 bases, 7 bases remained unmatched. DNA for the CDR3: TGTGCCAGCAGTCCCTCAAGGGACAGTGGAAACACCATATATTTT. Its translation: CASSPSRDSGNTIYF.

Comment on this clone: The sample contains more than one DNA sequence encoding this CDR3. The chain links TRBV19 to TRBJ1-5, with 10 nucleotides matching TRBD1. J lost 5 bases, V lost 7 bases, and 5 bases had no gene match. The CDR3 has 14 residues. Germline CDR1 and CDR2: LNHDA and SQIVND (reference sequence). CDR3 residues: CASKWTGGYQPQHF. The CDR3 DNA follows: TGTGCCAGTAAATGGACAGGGGGATATCAGCCCCAGCATTTT.

This clone was counted between two and nine times. The chain links TRBV11-3 to TRBJ2-7; 8 bases align to TRBD2. The J segment lost 5 bases and the V segment lost 1 base, leaving 10 bases of the junction unmatched. The CDR3 extends over 16 amino acids. The germline gives CDR1 SGHNT, CDR2 YENEEA. CDR3 sequence: CASSLARTSWTDEQYF. The CDR3 coding sequence is TGTGCCAGCAGCTTAGCCCGGACTAGCTGGACTGACGAGCAGTACTTC.

The V and J genes are TRBV21-1 and TRBJ1-6. TRBV21-1 is listed as a pseudogene. CDR3 length: 16 residues. The CDR3 coding sequence is TGTGCCAGCAGCAAAGGGCCTAGCTCCTATAATTCACCCCTCCACTTT. Translation: CASSKGPSSYNSPLHF.

This chain connects TRBV18 to TRBJ2-3, with TRBD1 matching 7 bases. V lost 4 bases to trimming and J lost 3 bases; unmatched junction nucleotides: 7. The CDR3 runs 15 residues. In germline, CDR1 is KGHSH, CDR2 LQKENI. The CDR3 coding sequence is TGTGCCAGCTCACTCAGACAGGGACAGACAGATACGCAGTATTTT. This encodes CASSLRQGQTDTQYF.

This chain joins TRBV9 and TRBJ2-7, with 9 bases lining up with TRBD2. This CDR3 comprises 17 residues. Unmatched junction bases numbered 15, after V lost 6 bases and J lost 2 bases. Germline V gene lookup returns CDR1 SGDLS and CDR2 YYNGEE. CDR3 residues: CASTFVREGAGPYEQYF. The CDR3 coding sequence is TGTGCCAGCACCTTTGTGCGGGAGGGTGCGGGGCCCTACGAGCAGTACTTC.

This chain connects TRBV30 to TRBJ1-5; 9 bases map to TRBD1. CDR1 and CDR2 from the germline V gene are GTSNPN and SVGIG (reference sequence). The CDR3 is made up of 13 amino acids. Trimming at V came to 4 bases and at J to 4 bases, leaving 2 bases not matched to a gene. The CDR3 DNA is TGTGCCTGGACGACAGGGGGTAATCAGCCCCAGCATTTT. It specifies CAWTTGGNQPQHF.

Written as DNA, the CDR3 is TGTGCCAGCAGCTCCGGGGGACTCCCTACCTACGAGCAGTACTTC. As protein: CASSSGGLPTYEQYF. The genes are TRBV11-2 and TRBJ2-5; TRBD2 might be the D (6 bases). Near its end, the DNA agrees better with TRBJ2-7, so the J call may be wrong. This CDR3 has 15 residues. Per the germline V gene, CDR1 is SGHAT and CDR2 is FQNNGV.

The chain couples TRBV18 to TRBJ1-1; D not certain. In germline, CDR1 is KGHSH, CDR2 LQKENI. The CDR3 covers 16 residues. V was clipped by 0 bases and J by 1 base, with 12 bases between them. The CDR3 sequence: CASSPPSVGANTEAFF. Here the CDR3 DNA reads TGTGCCAGCTCACCACCATCGGTTGGAGCGAACACTGAAGCTTTCTTT. Full variable domain (remainder filled in from reference TRBV18 and TRBJ1-1): NAGVMQNPRHLVRRRGQEARLRCSPMKGHSHVYWYRQLPEEGLKFMVYLQKENIIDESGMPKERFSAEFPKEGPSILRIQQVVRGDSAAYFCASSPPSVGANTEAFFGQGTRLTVV.

The chain has TRBV10-3 and TRBJ1-4; TRBD1 matches 9 bases. Germline-derived CDR1 and CDR2 are ENHRY and SYGVKD. J was trimmed by 4 bases and V by 3 bases; bases with no gene match: 3. CDR3 size: 15 residues. CDR3: CAISDGTGFNEKLFF. The CDR3, as DNA: TGTGCCATCAGTGACGGGACAGGGTTTAATGAAAAACTGTTTTTT.

The chain couples TRBV19 to TRBJ2-1; 8 bases match TRBD2. Germline CDR1 reads LNHDA; CDR2 reads SQIVND (reference sequence). This CDR3 is built from 19 residues. Unmatched junction bases numbered 18, after V lost 0 bases and J lost 8 bases. The CDR3 DNA sequence: TGTGCCAGTAGTATAGATCCACCCCTACTAGCGGCCACCACGGATGAGCAGTTCTTC. Amino acid sequence: CASSIDPPLLAATTDEQFF.

J is TRBJ1-1 and V is TRBV4-1, with 9 positions matching TRBD1. Trimming cost V 4 bases and J 0 bases; bases outside gene matches: 12. Germline V lookup: CDR1 MGHRA, CDR2 YSYEKL. The length of the CDR3 is 18 residues. CDR3 sequence: CASSPSQDRGLLNTEAFF. CDR3 DNA sequence: TGCGCCAGCAGCCCTTCTCAGGACAGGGGACTTCTGAACACTGAAGCTTTCTTT.

This chain uses TRBV27 with TRBJ2-1, with D possibly being TRBD2 (5 bases). CDR3 length: 15 residues. CDR1 and CDR2 from the germline V gene are MNHEY and SMNVEV (reference sequence). The germline V and J ends were trimmed by 5 bases and 2 bases, with 13 bases remaining between them. The CDR3 reads CASSIGGSPYNEQFF. CDR3 DNA sequence: TGTGCCAGCAGTATAGGCGGGTCCCCCTACAATGAGCAGTTCTTC.

On this clone: Other DNA sequences in the same sample also yield this CDR3. The chain links TRBV5-5 to TRBJ2-1, with 7 positions matching TRBD1. The length of the CDR3 is 16 residues. The V and J ends lost 4 bases and 3 bases, in that order; junction bases with no gene match: 10. Germline assignment: CDR1 SGHKS and CDR2 YYEKEE (reference sequence). The CDR3 coding sequence is TGTGCCAGCAGCCCCGGACAGGACCCGGGCTACAATGAGCAGTTCTTC. It translates to CASSPGQDPGYNEQFF.

This chain links TRBV25-1 with TRBJ2-2, with D possibly matching TRBD1 (5 bases). The CDR3 spans 15 residues. V gave up 7 bases and J gave up 0 bases, with 12 bases separating them. The germline gives CDR1 MGHDK, CDR2 SYGVNS. The CDR3 here is CASTPQGANTGELFF. CDR3 in DNA: TGTGCCAGCACCCCCCAGGGCGCGAACACCGGGGAGCTGTTTTTT.

The chain combines TRBV7-9 with TRBJ2-1; D might be TRBD1 (6 bases). Germline V gene data show CDR1 as SEHNR and CDR2 as FQNEAQ (reference sequence). With 5 bases removed from V and 0 bases from J, the gap between germline ends came to 14 bases. This CDR3 has 16 residues. The CDR3 DNA sequence: TGTGCCAGCAGCCCTACAATAGGGGGCTCCTACAATGAGCAGTTCTTC. Translated, it gives CASSPTIGGSYNEQFF.